This TCR beta chain derives from a study of cytomegalovirus exposure and HLA in healthy donors. Study-wide context: Among the roughly 370 genotyped donors, 65% to 85% were placed in the Caucasian-associated ancestry cluster.

The PCR used 60 Vbeta and 13 Jbeta primers. Sequencing used immunoSEQ multiplex PCR; TCRdb keeps in-frame clones, though not all of them. This sample carries 120,000 or so clones, 81% of them seen once, and the ten largest clones take 3% to 4%. General study findings and limits: A later analysis showed HLA-associated TCR beta chains outstripping equally common others in clonal expansion. TRBV6-2, TRBV6-3 and other indistinguishable V segments were excluded.

With 1 base removed from V and 11 bases from J, the gap between germline ends came to 15 bases. Germline V CDR1 and CDR2: MNHNS, SASEGT. The CDR3 totals 14 residues. With regard to this clone: Antigen specificity is unknown.

Source material: PBMCs. The gene calls are TRBV6-1 and TRBJ1-5; perhaps TRBD1 as D (6 bases). This receptor was taken from a man younger than 35 in good health and CMV-seropositive. The CDR3 protein is CASSEDMTGPTQHF. CDR3 nucleotides: TGTGCCAGCAGTGAAGATATGACAGGTCCGACCCAGCATTTT.